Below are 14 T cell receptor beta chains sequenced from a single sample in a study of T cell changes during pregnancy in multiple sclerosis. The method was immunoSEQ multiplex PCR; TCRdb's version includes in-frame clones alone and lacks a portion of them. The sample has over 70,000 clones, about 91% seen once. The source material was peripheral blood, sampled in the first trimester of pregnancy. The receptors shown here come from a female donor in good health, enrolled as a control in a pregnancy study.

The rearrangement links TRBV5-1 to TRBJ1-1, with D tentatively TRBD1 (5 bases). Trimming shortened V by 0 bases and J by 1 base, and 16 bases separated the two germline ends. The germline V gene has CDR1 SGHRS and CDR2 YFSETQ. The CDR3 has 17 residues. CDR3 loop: CASSLETPGGRNTEAFF. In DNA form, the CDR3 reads TGCGCCAGCAGCTTGGAAACTCCCGGGGGGAGGAACACTGAAGCTTTCTTT.

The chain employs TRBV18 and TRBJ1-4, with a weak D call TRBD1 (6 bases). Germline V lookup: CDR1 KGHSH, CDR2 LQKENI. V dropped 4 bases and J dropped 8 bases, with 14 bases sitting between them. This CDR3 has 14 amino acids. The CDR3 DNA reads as TGTGCCAGCTCACGAGGACAGCTTCCAGAAAAACTGTTTTTT. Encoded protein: CASSRGQLPEKLFF.

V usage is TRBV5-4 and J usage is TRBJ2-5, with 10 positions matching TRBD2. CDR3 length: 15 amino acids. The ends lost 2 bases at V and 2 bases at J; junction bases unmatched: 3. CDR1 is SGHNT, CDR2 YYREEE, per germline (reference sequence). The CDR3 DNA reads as TGTGCCAGCAGCTTAGGTAGCGGGGGGCAAGAGACCCAGTACTTC. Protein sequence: CASSLGSGGQETQYF.

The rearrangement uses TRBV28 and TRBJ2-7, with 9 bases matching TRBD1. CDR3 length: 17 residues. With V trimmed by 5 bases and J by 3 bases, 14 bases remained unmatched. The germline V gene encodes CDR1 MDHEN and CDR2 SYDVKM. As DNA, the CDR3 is TGTGCCAGCAGTACTTTACCCCGGGACAGGGTAGTCTACGAGCAGTACTTC. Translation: CASSTLPRDRVVYEQYF.

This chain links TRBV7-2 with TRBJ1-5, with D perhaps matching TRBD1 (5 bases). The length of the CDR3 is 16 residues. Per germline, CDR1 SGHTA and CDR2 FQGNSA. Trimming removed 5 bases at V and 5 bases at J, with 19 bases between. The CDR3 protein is CASSRNLGGLDQPQHF. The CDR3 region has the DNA TGTGCCAGCAGCCGTAACCTGGGGGGTCTAGATCAGCCCCAGCATTTT.

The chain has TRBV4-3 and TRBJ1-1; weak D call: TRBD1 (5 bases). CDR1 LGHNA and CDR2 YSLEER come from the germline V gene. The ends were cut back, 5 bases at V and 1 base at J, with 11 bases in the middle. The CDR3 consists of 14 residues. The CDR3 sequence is CASSSGNRNTEAFF. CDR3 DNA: TGCGCCAGCAGCTCAGGGAACCGGAACACTGAAGCTTTCTTT.

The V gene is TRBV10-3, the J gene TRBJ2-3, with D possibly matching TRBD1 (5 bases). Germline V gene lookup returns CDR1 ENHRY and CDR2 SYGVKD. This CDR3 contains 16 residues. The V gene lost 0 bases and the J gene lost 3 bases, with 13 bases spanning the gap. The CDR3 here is CAISESRTTKTDTQYF. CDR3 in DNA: TGTGCCATCAGTGAGTCCAGGACAACCAAGACAGATACGCAGTATTTT.

CDR3 amino acids: CASRRTSEDTQYF. The CDR3 DNA reads as TGTGCCAGCAGAAGGACTAGCGAAGATACGCAGTATTTT. The chain joins TRBV9 to TRBJ2-3; TRBD2 agrees at 9 bases. Per the germline V gene, CDR1 is SGDLS and CDR2 is YYNGEE. The CDR3 covers 13 residues. Losses at the gene ends were 5 bases for V and 5 bases for J; bases not matched to a gene: 3.

The CDR3 protein is CASRKGLAGDLQETQYF. The CDR3 DNA is TGTGCCAGCAGGAAAGGACTAGCGGGGGACCTGCAAGAGACCCAGTACTTC. This sequence joins TRBV11-2 and TRBJ2-5; 13 nucleotides align to TRBD2. Germline lookup yields CDR1 SGHAT and CDR2 FQNNGV. The CDR3 extends over 17 amino acids. V was clipped by 6 bases and J by 2 bases; unmatched bases: 9.

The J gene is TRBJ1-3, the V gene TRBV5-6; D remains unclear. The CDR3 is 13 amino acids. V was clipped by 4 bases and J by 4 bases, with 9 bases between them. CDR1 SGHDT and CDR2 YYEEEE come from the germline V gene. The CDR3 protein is CASSRLPGNTIYF. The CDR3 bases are TGTGCCAGCAGCCGGTTACCCGGAAACACCATATATTTT.

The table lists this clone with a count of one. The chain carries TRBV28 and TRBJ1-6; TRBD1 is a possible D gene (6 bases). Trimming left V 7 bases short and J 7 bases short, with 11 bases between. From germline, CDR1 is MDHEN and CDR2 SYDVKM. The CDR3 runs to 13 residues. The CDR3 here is CASNTGKNSPLHF. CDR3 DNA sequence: TGTGCCAGCAACACAGGGAAGAATTCACCCCTCCACTTT.

CDR3 in amino acids: CATSTSRGFTDTQYF. CDR3 nucleotides: TGTGCCACCTCTACCAGCAGGGGGTTCACAGATACGCAGTATTTT. The V gene is TRBV6-5, the J gene TRBJ2-3, with 7 bases matching TRBD1. Trimming removed 10 bases from V and 2 bases from J; junction bases left unmatched: 12. CDR1 is MNHEY and CDR2 is SVGAGI in the germline V gene. This CDR3 has 15 residues.

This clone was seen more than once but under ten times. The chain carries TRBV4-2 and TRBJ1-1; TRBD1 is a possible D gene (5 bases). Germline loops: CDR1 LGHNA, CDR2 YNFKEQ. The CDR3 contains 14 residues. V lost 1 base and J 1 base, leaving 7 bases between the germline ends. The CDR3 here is CASSQGGENTEAFF. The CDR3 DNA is TGTGCCAGCAGCCAAGGGGGGGAGAACACTGAAGCTTTCTTT.

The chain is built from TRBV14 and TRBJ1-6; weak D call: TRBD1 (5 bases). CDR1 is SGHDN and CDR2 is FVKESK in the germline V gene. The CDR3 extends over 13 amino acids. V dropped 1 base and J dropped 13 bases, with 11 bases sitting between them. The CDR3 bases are TGTGCCAGCAGCCAAGCCCAGGGTTTTCCCCTCCACTTT. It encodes CASSQAQGFPLHF.